This is a list of T cell receptor beta chains from one sample in a study of shared clonotypes between healthy human individuals. Repertoires were generated with immunoSEQ multiplex PCR, while TCRdb's copy carries only in-frame clones and drops some. The table lists fewer than 400,000 clones, around 74% of them singletons, with approximately 10% in the top ten. Material: memory CD4+ T cells sorted from blood. These receptors came from a man aged 25 to 40 in good health. Both conserved end residues are part of each CDR3. A D gene is named only where the DNA matches it firmly. Not all rows give a size; the values are once, few, many and, for expanded clones, a class.

TRBJ2-1 | TRBV4-2 | NA | NA | TGTGCCAGCAGCCAAGATGAAGCGGCTGCCTCCTACAATGAGCAGTTCTTC | CASSQDEAAASYNEQFF
TRBJ2-7 | TRBV6-1 | TRBD1 | once | TGTGCCAGCAGTCTACGGGACAGGGGCTCCTACGAGCAGTACTTC | CASSLRDRGSYEQYF
TRBJ2-3 | TRBV5-1 | NA | NA | TGCGCCAGCAGCTTGGAGTGGGTTGGCACAGATACGCAGTATTTT | CASSLEWVGTDTQYF
TRBJ2-1 | TRBV30 | NA | NA | TGTGCCTGGAGCAGGTTAACACCGTACGGCAATGAGCAGTTCTTC | CAWSRLTPYGNEQFF
TRBJ2-5 | TRBV20-1 | NA | NA | TGCAGTGCTAGAAAGGGGGAGACCCAGTACTTC | CSARKGETQYF
TRBJ2-5 | TRBV25-1 | TRBD1 | once | TGTGCCAGCTCCGTGGGGACAGGGGATTGGGAGACCCAGTACTTC | CASSVGTGDWETQYF
TRBJ2-2 | TRBV15 | TRBD2 | NA | TGTGCCACCAGCAGAAGACTAGCGGGAAACACCGGGGAGCTGTTTTTT | CATSRRLAGNTGELFF
TRBJ1-5 | TRBV6-1 | NA | NA | TGTGCCAGCAATGAAAGACAATCTAATCAGCCCCAGCATTTT | CASNERQSNQPQHF
TRBJ1-1 | TRBV5-6 | NA | many | TGTGCCAGCAGCTTGGAGGCTGAAGCTTTCTTT | CASSLEAEAFF
TRBJ2-1 | TRBV25-1 | NA | NA | TGTGCCAGCAGTGGATCCCCCACAGGTGACCACAATGAGCAGTTCTTC | CASSGSPTGDHNEQFF
TRBJ1-5 | TRBV6-1 | NA | NA | TGTGCCAGCAGCCGAGACAGGTTCAATCAGCCCCAGCATTTT | CASSRDRFNQPQHF
TRBJ2-7 | TRBV2 | TRBD1 | NA | TGTGCCAGCAGTGCAGTCGCAGGGGGCGAGCAGTACTTC | CASSAVAGGEQYF
TRBJ2-4 | TRBV27 | NA | once | TGTGCCAGCGGAACAACGGGAGTAGCCAAAAACATTCAGTACTTC | CASGTTGVAKNIQYF
TRBJ1-1 | TRBV4-2 | NA | NA | TGTGCCAGCAGCCAAGATACGTTAGGGGGCACTGAAGCTTTCTTT | CASSQDTLGGTEAFF
TRBJ1-3 | TRBV19 | NA | once | TGTGCCAGTAGTATCGCCCCGAGCTCTGGAAACACCATATATTTT | CASSIAPSSGNTIYF
TRBJ2-5 | TRBV9 | NA | NA | TGTGCCAGCAGCCCCGAAGAGACCCAGTACTTC | CASSPEETQYF
TRBJ2-4 | TRBV5-8 | NA | NA | TGTGCCAGCAGCTTGGGTGGTAGGAACATTCAGTACTTC | CASSLGGRNIQYF
TRBJ2-1 | TRBV7-2 | NA | NA | TGTGCCAGCAGCGCCGTAGCGGACTTCTACAATGAGCAGTTCTTC | CASSAVADFYNEQFF
TRBJ1-5 | TRBV6-1 | NA | NA | TGTGCCAGCCGCCTTTCGGTAGGTGGCAATCAGCCCCAGCATTTT | CASRLSVGGNQPQHF
TRBJ2-5 | TRBV2 | NA | NA | TGTGCCAGCAGTGAATACCCTAGCGTCCAAGAGACCCAGTACTTC | CASSEYPSVQETQYF
TRBJ2-5 | TRBV29-1 | TRBD2 | NA | TGCAGCGTTCGGCGGGACTACGGGGAGACCCAGTACTTC | CSVRRDYGETQYF
TRBJ2-5 | TRBV6-5 | TRBD2 | NA | TGTGCCACCATGCCTCTAGCGGGAAGGCAAGAGACCCAGTACTTC | CATMPLAGRQETQYF
TRBJ2-5 | TRBV7-8 | TRBD1 | NA | TGTGCCAGCAGCTCCGGACAGGGTTTGGAGACCCAGTACTTC | CASSSGQGLETQYF
TRBJ2-1 | TRBV29-1 | TRBD1 | NA | TGCAGCGTTCGTCGATACGACAGGGAGAAATACAATGAGCAGTTCTTC | CSVRRYDREKYNEQFF
TRBJ2-7 | TRBV7-2 | NA | NA | TGTGCCAGCAGCTTAGGCGGAGACCCCAGCGAGCAGTACTTC | CASSLGGDPSEQYF
TRBJ2-2 | TRBV5-1 | TRBD1 | NA | TGCGCCAGCAGAACAGGGGGGATCGCCACCGGGGAGCTGTTTTTT | CASRTGGIATGELFF
TRBJ2-3 | TRBV5-6 | NA | once | TGTGCCAGCAGCCGACTAGACTATAAAGATACGCAGTATTTT | CASSRLDYKDTQYF
TRBJ2-7 | TRBV5-8 | NA | NA | TGTGCCAGCAGAATTCCCTTCGGCTACGAGCAGTACTTC | CASRIPFGYEQYF
TRBJ2-1 | TRBV19 | TRBD1 | NA | TGTGCCAGTAGCCAGGGGGCAGTCTACAATGAGCAGTTCTTC | CASSQGAVYNEQFF
TRBJ2-7 | TRBV5-1 | NA | once | TGCGCCAGCAGCTTGTCGGCGGGGGCCACCTACGAGCAGTACTTC | CASSLSAGATYEQYF
TRBJ2-7 | TRBV5-1 | NA | NA | TGCGCCAGCAGCTTGGGGGGCAGCTTATTCTCCTACGAGCAGTACTTC | CASSLGGSLFSYEQYF
TRBJ2-1 | TRBV2 | TRBD2 | once | TGTGCCAGCAGTCCACTAGCGGGACTTGATCGGAATGAGCAGTTCTTC | CASSPLAGLDRNEQFF
TRBJ1-1 | TRBV11-2 | NA | NA | TGTGCCAGCGGCTATGAAGCTTTCTTT | CASGYEAFF
TRBJ2-4 | TRBV14 | NA | NA | TGTGCCAGCAGCCAAGTCGGCTGGGGAAACATTCAGTACTTC | CASSQVGWGNIQYF
TRBJ2-7 | TRBV10-2 | NA | NA | TGCGCCAGCAGTGAGGATTCGGCAGACTACTACGAGCAGTACTTC | CASSEDSADYYEQYF
TRBJ1-5 | TRBV7-8 | NA | NA | TGTGCCAGCAGCACCCAAGGGGTTTATAGCAATCAGCCCCAGCATTTT | CASSTQGVYSNQPQHF
TRBJ1-4 | TRBV5-1 | NA | NA | TGCGCCAGCAGCTTGGCCGGCCGAACAACTAATGAAAAACTGTTTTTT | CASSLAGRTTNEKLFF
TRBJ2-7 | TRBV4-1 | NA | NA | TGCGCCAGCAGCCAAGTTAATCCCGGGGCAGCTCCCTACGAGCAGTACTTC | CASSQVNPGAAPYEQYF
TRBJ2-1 | TRBV5-5 | TRBD1 | NA | TGTGCCAGCAGCAAGGACAGGGTATCCTACAATGAGCAGTTCTTC | CASSKDRVSYNEQFF
TRBJ1-4 | TRBV7-9 | NA | NA | TGTGCCAGCAGCTTAGGGGCCGACAGAGGTGAAAAACTGTTTTTT | CASSLGADRGEKLFF
TRBJ2-5 | TRBV2 | NA | NA | TGTGCCAGCAAGGAGGAAGAGACCCAGTACTTC | CASKEEETQYF
TRBJ2-7 | TRBV28 | NA | NA | TGTGCCAGCAGTTTAAATCTAGCCTACGAGCAGTACTTC | CASSLNLAYEQYF
TRBJ2-1 | TRBV11-2 | NA | NA | TGTGCCAGCAGCTTAGGCAGGGCGGGGAACAATGAGCAGTTCTTC | CASSLGRAGNNEQFF
TRBJ2-5 | TRBV12-2 | NA | NA | TGTGCAAGTCGCTTAAAGGCTAGCGGCCAAGAGACCCAGTACTTC | CASRLKASGQETQYF
TRBJ2-7 | TRBV20-1 | NA | NA | TGCAGTGCCCTTAGGAGAGAGCAGTACTTC | CSALRREQYF
TRBJ1-2 | TRBV6-1 | NA | NA | TGTGCCTGCAACGCTGGGCCGACAGGACCATATGGCTACACCTTC | CACNAGPTGPYGYTF
TRBJ2-1 | TRBV5-1 | NA | NA | TGCGCCAGCAGCTTGGTAGATCAGGGTCAAGGACTGTTCTTC | CASSLVDQGQGLFF
TRBJ2-7 | TRBV6-1 | NA | NA | TGTGCCAGCAGTGAGATTTTGAGGCCCTGGAGCTCCTACGAGCAGTACTTC | CASSEILRPWSSYEQYF
TRBJ2-4 | TRBV5-4 | TRBD2 | many | TGTGCCAGCAGCTTGGCCGGGAGGACCAAAAACATTCAGTACTTC | CASSLAGRTKNIQYF
TRBJ2-5 | TRBV29-1 | TRBD1 | NA | TGCAGCGTTGTTGGGGACAGTCGCTCCCAAGAGACCCAGTACTTC | CSVVGDSRSQETQYF